A selection of T cell receptor beta chains follows, all from one sample in a study of blood T cell repertoires in COVID-19. The repertoire was sequenced with immunoSEQ multiplex PCR; TCRdb's copy has only in-frame clones and lacks some. Seen here are roughly 32,000 clones, over 75% observed once, and the top ten hold 11% to 15%. Sample: peripheral blood. The receptors stem from a man aged 60 to 69 with active COVID-19. The conserved cysteine and the conserved F or W are not part of the CDR3 here.

J gene: TRBJ2-7
V gene: TRBV19
CDR3 protein: ASSIGLRGYEQY

J gene: TRBJ2-1
V gene: TRBV6-4
CDR3 protein: ASTETSGGPYNEQF

J gene: TRBJ2-1
V gene: TRBV12-3/TRBV12-4
CDR3 protein: ASSLSTGGEQF

J gene: TRBJ1-2
V gene: TRBV19
CDR3 protein: ASTRDRWNYGYT

J gene: TRBJ2-7
V gene: TRBV19
CDR3 protein: ASSLQGASSYEQY

J gene: TRBJ2-7
V gene: TRBV7-2
CDR3 protein: ASSFEASGVGVQY

J gene: TRBJ1-5
V gene: TRBV6-1
CDR3 protein: ASSESGQFGQPQH

J gene: TRBJ2-1
V gene: TRBV19
CDR3 protein: ASRRTGGNEQF

J gene: TRBJ2-6
V gene: TRBV6-7
CDR3 protein: ASSYCLAGANVLT

J gene: TRBJ2-7
V gene: TRBV5-4
CDR3 protein: ASSTGQGDREQY

J gene: TRBJ1-1
V gene: TRBV5-6
CDR3 protein: ASSYIGNTEAF

J gene: TRBJ2-5
V gene: TRBV5-1
CDR3 protein: ASSNRGYETQY

J gene: TRBJ1-6
V gene: TRBV7-2
CDR3 protein: ASSLVMGSQSPLH

J gene: TRBJ1-2
V gene: TRBV4-1
CDR3 protein: ASSPQEGSLNYGYT

J gene: TRBJ1-1
V gene: TRBV13
CDR3 protein: ASSTGQYTEAF

J gene: TRBJ1-3
V gene: TRBV4-2
CDR3 protein: ASSQDPQGHQGNTIY

J gene: TRBJ1-1
V gene: TRBV2
CDR3 protein: ASSRGGGRAEAF

J gene: TRBJ2-3
V gene: TRBV5-1
CDR3 protein: ASSQGNGADTQY

J gene: TRBJ2-2
V gene: TRBV7-2
CDR3 protein: ASGPPGAGELF

J gene: TRBJ2-7
V gene: TRBV18
CDR3 protein: ASSPRTTADYEQY

J gene: TRBJ2-5
V gene: TRBV5-4
CDR3 protein: ASSAGVWPQY